This T cell receptor beta chain originates from a study of CD8+CD57+ T cells in acquired aplastic anemia. Across the whole study: The average for DNA from sorted CD4+ and CD8+ cells was about 2.9 ug. Read counts for CD4+ cells (from healthy donors) averaged around 10 million. General study points: The number of CD8+ CDR3 sequences shared by patients and controls was fewer than 35.

This clonotype was found a few times. The antigen is not known. Genomic DNA constituted the template upon which TCR beta VDJ and CDR3 profiling was performed. Each CDR3 protein is one row after TCRdb ran MiXCR on the reads. Here the sample spans a few hundred thousand distinct CDR3 sequences, around 68% being singletons. The CDR3 consists of 11 residues. CDR1 is SNHLY and CDR2 is FYNNEI in the germline V gene. V was shortened by 4 bases and J by 3 bases, with 4 bases between the two germline ends. The clonotype originates from a human donor in good health, serving as a control. Sequencing was performed on sorted CD4+, CD8+, or CD8+CD57+ T cells (not recorded which) from PBMCs. The chain joins TRBV2 to TRBJ2-7; D is unresolved. The CDR3 protein is CASSGGYEQYF. In nucleotides, the CDR3 is TGTGCCAGCAGTGGTGGCTACGAGCAGTACTTC.